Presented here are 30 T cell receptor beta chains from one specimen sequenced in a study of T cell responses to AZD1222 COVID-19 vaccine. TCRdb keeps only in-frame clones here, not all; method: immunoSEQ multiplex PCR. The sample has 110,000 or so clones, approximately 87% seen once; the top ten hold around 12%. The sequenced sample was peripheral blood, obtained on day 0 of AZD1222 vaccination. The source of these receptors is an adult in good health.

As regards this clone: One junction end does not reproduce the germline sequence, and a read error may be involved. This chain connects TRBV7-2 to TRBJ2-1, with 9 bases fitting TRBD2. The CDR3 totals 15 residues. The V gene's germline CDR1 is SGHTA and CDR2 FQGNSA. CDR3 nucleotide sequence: TGTGCCAGCAGCGTAGCAGCGGGAGGAATGGATGAGCAGTTCTTC. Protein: CASSVAAGGMDEQFF.

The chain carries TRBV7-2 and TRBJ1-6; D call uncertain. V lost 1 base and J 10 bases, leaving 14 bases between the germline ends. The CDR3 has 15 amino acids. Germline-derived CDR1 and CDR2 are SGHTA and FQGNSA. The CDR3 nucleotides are TGTGCCAGCAGCTTAGACCTCCTTGGCACCTCACCCCTCCACTTT. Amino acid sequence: CASSLDLLGTSPLHF. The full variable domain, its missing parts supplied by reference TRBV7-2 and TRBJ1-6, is GAGVSQSPSNKVTEKGKDVELRCDPISGHTALYWYRQSLGQGLEFLIYFQGNSAPDKSGLPSDRFSAERTGGSVSTLTIQRTQQEDSAVYLCASSLDLLGTSPLHFGNGTRLTVT.

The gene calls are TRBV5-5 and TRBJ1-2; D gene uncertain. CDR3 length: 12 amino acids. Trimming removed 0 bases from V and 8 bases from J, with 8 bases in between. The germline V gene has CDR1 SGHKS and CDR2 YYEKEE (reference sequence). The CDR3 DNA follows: TGTGCCAGCAGCTTGGCAACAAGAGGCTACACCTTC. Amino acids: CASSLATRGYTF.

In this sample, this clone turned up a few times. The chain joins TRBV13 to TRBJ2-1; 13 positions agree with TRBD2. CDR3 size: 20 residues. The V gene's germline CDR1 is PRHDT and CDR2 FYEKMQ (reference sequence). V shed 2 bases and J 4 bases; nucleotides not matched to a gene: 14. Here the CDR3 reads CASSLYTRTSGRRRYNEQFF. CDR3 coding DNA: TGTGCCAGCAGCTTATATACACGGACTAGCGGGAGAAGGCGTTACAATGAGCAGTTCTTC.

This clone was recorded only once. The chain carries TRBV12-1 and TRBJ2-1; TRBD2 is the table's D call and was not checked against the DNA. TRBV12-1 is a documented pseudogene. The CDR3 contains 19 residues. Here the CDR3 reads CASSPPGLAGAAGYNEQFF. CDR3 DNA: TGTGCCAGCAGCCCCCCGGGACTAGCGGGAGCGGCGGGTTACAATGAGCAGTTCTTC.

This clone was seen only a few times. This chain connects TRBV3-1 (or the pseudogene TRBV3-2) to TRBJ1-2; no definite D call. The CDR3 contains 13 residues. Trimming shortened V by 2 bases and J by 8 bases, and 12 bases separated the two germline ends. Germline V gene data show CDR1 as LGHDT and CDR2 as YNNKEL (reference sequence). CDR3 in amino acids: CASSQRGGYGYTF. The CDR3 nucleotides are TGTGCCAGCAGCCAACGAGGTGGGTACGGCTACACCTTC.

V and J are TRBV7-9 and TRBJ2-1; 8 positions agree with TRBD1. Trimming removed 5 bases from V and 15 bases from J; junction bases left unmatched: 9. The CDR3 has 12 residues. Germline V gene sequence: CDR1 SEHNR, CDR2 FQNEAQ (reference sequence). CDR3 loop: CASSPHRTGWFF. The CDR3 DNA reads TGTGCCAGCAGCCCCCACAGGACAGGGTGGTTCTTC.

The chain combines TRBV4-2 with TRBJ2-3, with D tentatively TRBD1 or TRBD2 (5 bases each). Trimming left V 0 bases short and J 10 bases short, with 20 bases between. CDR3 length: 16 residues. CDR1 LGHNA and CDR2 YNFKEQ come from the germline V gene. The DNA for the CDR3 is TGTGCCAGCAGCCAAGAGGAAAGGCCCGGGGCCCGGGCGCAGTATTTT. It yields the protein CASSQEERPGARAQYF.

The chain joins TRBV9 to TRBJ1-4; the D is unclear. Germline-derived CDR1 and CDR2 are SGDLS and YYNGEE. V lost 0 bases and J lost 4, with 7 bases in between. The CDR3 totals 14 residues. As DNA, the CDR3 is TGTGCCAGCAGCGTAGGGCAGATTAATGAAAAACTGTTTTTT. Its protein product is CASSVGQINEKLFF.

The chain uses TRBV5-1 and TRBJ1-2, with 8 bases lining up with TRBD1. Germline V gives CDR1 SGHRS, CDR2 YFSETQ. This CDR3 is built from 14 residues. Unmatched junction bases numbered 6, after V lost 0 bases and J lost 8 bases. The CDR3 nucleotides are TGCGCCAGCAGCTTGGCGGACAGGGACGGCGGCTACACCTTC. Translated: CASSLADRDGGYTF.

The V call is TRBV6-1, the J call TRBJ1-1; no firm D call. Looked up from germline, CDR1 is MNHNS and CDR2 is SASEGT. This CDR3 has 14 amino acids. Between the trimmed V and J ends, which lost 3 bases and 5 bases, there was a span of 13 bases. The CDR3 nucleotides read TGTGCCAGCAGTGATGGGTGGGCGGGAACTGAAGCTTTCTTT. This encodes CASSDGWAGTEAFF.

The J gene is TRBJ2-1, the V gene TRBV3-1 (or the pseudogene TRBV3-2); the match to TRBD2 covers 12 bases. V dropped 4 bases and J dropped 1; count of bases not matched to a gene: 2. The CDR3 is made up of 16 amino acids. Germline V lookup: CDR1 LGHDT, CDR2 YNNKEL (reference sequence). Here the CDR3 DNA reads TGTGCCAGCAGCCGGACTAGCGGGGCTTCCTACAATGAGCAGTTCTTC. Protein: CASSRTSGASYNEQFF.

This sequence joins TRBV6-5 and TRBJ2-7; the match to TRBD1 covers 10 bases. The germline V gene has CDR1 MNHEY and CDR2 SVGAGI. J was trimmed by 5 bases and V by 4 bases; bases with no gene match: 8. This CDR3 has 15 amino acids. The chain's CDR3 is CASSSRDRGVDEQYF. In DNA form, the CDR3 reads TGTGCCAGCAGTTCCCGGGACAGGGGAGTTGACGAGCAGTACTTC.

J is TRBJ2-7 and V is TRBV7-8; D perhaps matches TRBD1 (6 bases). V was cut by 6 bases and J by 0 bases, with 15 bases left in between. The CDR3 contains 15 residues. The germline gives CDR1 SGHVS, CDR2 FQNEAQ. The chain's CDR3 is CASSLEGVSSYEQYF. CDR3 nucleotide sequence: TGTGCCAGCAGTCTAGAGGGGGTAAGCTCCTACGAGCAGTACTTC.

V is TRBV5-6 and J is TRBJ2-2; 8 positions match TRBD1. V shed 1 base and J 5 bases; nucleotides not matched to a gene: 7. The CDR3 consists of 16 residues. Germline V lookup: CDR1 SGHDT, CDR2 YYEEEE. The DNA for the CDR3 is TGTGCCAGCAGCTTGCGAGGACAGGGATTAACCGGGGAGCTGTTTTTT. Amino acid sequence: CASSLRGQGLTGELFF.

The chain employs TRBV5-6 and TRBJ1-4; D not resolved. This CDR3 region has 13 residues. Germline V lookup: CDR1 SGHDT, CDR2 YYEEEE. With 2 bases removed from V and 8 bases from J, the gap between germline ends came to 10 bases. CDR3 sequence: CASSFEGVEKLFF. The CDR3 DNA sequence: TGTGCCAGCAGCTTTGAGGGAGTGGAAAAACTGTTTTTT.

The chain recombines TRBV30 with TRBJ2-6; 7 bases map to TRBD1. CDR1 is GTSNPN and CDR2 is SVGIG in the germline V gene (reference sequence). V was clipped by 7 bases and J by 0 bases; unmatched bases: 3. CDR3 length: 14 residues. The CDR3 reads CASGQVSGANVLTF. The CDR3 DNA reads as TGTGCCTCCGGACAGGTCTCTGGGGCCAACGTCCTGACTTTC.

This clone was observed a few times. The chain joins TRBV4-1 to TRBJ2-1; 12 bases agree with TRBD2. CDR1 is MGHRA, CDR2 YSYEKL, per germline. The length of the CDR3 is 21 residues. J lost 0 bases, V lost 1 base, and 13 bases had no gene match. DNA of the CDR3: TGCGCCAGCAGCCAAGGTCCGCTACTAGCGGGAGGCCGGAGCTCCTACAATGAGCAGTTCTTC. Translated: CASSQGPLLAGGRSSYNEQFF.

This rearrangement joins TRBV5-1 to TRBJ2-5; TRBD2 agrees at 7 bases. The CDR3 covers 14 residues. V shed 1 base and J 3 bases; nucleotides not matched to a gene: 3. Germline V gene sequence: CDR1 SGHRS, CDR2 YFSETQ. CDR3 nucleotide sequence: TGCGCCAGCAGCTTGTTTGGGGGGGAAGAGACCCAGTACTTC. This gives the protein CASSLFGGEETQYF.

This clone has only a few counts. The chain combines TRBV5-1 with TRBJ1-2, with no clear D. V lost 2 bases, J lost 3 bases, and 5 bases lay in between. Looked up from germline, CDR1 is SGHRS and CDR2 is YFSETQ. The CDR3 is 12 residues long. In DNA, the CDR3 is TGCGCCAGCAGCTTAGACGACTATGGCTACACCTTC. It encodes CASSLDDYGYTF.

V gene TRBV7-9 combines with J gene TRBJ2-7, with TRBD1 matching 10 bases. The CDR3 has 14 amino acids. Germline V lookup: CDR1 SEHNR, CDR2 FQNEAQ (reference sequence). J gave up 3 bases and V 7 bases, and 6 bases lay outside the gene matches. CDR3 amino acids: CASTSGTGDYEQYF. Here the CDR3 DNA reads TGTGCCAGCACCTCGGGGACAGGGGACTACGAGCAGTACTTC. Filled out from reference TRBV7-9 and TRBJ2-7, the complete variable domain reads DTGVSQNPRHKITKRGQNVTFRCDPISEHNRLYWYRQTLGQGPEFLTYFQNEAQLEKSRLLSDRFSAERPKGSFSTLEIQRTEQGDSAMYLCASTSGTGDYEQYFGPGTRLTVT.

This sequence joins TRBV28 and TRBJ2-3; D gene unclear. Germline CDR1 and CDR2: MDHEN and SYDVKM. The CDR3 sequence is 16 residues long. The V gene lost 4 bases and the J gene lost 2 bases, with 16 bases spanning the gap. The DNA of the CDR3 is TGTGCCAGCAGTTCAACCCGGTGGCAACTCACAGATACGCAGTATTTT. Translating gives CASSSTRWQLTDTQYF.

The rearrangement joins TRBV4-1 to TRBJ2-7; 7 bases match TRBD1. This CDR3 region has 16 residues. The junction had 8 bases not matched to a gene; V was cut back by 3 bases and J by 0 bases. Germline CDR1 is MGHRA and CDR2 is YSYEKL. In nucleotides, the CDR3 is TGCGCCAGCAGCCAGGAACGGGCAGGGGGCTCCTACGAGCAGTACTTC. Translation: CASSQERAGGSYEQYF.

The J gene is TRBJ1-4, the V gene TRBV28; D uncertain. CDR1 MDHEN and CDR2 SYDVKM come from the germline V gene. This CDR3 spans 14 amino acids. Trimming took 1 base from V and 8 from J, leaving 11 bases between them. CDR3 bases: TGTGCCAGCAGTTTATCGTTGGGTTACGAAAAACTGTTTTTT. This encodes CASSLSLGYEKLFF.

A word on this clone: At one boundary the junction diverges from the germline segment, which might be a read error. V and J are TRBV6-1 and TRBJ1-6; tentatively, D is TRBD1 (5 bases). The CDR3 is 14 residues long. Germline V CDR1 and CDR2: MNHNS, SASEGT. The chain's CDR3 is CASSEGRDNSLLHF. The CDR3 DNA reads TGTGCCAGCAGTGAGGGACGGGATAATTCACTCCTCCACTTT.

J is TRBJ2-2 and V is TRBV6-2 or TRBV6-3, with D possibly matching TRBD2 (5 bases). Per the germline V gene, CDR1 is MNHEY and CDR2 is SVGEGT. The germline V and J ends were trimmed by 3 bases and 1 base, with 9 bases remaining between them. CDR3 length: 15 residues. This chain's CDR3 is CASSYEAENTGELFF. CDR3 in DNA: TGTGCCAGCAGTTATGAAGCGGAGAACACCGGGGAGCTGTTTTTT.

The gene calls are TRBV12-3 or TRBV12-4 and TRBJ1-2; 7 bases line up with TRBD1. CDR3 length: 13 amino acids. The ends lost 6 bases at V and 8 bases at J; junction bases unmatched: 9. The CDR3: CASSPTGARGYTF. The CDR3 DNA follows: TGTGCCAGCAGCCCTACAGGGGCTCGAGGCTACACCTTC.

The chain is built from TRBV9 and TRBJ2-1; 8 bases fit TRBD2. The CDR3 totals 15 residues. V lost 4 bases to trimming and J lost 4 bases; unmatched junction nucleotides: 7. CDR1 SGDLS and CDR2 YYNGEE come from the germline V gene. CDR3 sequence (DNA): TGTGCCAGCAGCCGAGCGGGAGAGGTTTACAATGAGCAGTTCTTC. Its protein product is CASSRAGEVYNEQFF.

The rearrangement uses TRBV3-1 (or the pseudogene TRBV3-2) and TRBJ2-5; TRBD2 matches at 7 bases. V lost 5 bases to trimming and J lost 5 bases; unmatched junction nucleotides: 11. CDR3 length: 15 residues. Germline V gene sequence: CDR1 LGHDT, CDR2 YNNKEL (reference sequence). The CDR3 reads CASSDNNGGGETQYF. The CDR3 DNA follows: TGTGCCAGCAGCGACAACAATGGGGGAGGGGAGACCCAGTACTTC.

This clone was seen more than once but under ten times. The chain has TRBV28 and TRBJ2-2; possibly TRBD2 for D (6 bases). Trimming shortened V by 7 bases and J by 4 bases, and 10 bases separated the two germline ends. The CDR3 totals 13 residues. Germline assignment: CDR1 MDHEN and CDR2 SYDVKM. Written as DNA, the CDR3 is TGTGCCAGCATTAGCGGAGGCACCGGGGAGCTGTTTTTT. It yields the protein CASISGGTGELFF.